The 27 T cell receptor beta chains presented below share a single source sample, sequenced in a study of blood T cell repertoires in COVID-19 (dated by TCRdb to the early 2020s). The library came from the immunoSEQ multiplex PCR assay. TCRdb's version of the immuneACCESS table is confined to in-frame rearrangements and falls short of the full clone set. An unresolved V gene accounts for under half of the shortfall where checked; the remainder is of unknown origin. For this sample the table gives hundreds of thousands of clones, of which around nine tenths were detected only once. The ten top clones hold roughly 4.8% of the sample. Material: peripheral blood. The origin of the receptors is a middle-aged man with acute or convalescent COVID-19.

The chain combines TRBV7-2 with TRBJ2-7, with TRBD2 matching over 12 bases. Germline V lookup: CDR1 SGHTA, CDR2 FQGNSA. The V gene end was trimmed by 0 bases and the J gene end by 6 bases; junction bases not matched to a gene: 6. The CDR3 covers 16 residues. The CDR3 region has the DNA TGTGCCAGCAGCTTAGCGCTAGCGGGGGGGGTGGGCGAGCAGTACTTC. Its protein is CASSLALAGGVGEQYF.

V is TRBV15 and J is TRBJ2-3; perhaps TRBD2 as D (6 bases). V lost 6 bases to trimming and J lost 3 bases, with 10 bases between them. The germline gives CDR1 LNHNV, CDR2 YYDKDF (reference sequence). This CDR3 comprises 13 residues. The CDR3 DNA reads TGTGCCACCAGTAGTAGCGGTACAGATACGCAGTATTTT. It specifies CATSSSGTDTQYF. The full variable domain, with the rest looked up from reference TRBV15 and TRBJ2-3, is DAMVIQNPRYQVTQFGKPVTLSCSQTLNHNVMYWYQQKSSQAPKLLFHYYDKDFNNEADTPDNFQSRRPNTSFCFLDIRSPGLGDTAMYLCATSSSGTDTQYFGPGTRLTVL.

The chain employs TRBV20-1 and TRBJ2-5, with 10 positions matching TRBD2. CDR3 length equals 14 residues. The junction had 2 bases not matched to a gene; V was cut back by 3 bases and J by 1 base. Germline V lookup: CDR1 DFQATT, CDR2 SNEGSKA (reference sequence). The CDR3 reads CSASSGGIQETQYF. In DNA, the CDR3 is TGCAGTGCTAGTAGCGGGGGGATCCAAGAGACCCAGTACTTC.

This sequence joins TRBV6-1 and TRBJ1-6; no reliable D call. CDR1 is MNHNS, CDR2 SASEGT, per germline. Trimming took off 0 bases at V and 9 bases at J, with 12 bases between the two ends. The CDR3 consists of 15 residues. CDR3 nucleotide sequence: TGTGCCAGCAGTGAAGCCCGAGCCTTGCCTTCACCCCTCCACTTT. As protein: CASSEARALPSPLHF.

This chain connects TRBV2 to TRBJ1-4, with D possibly TRBD1 on 5 matching bases. Trimming removed 6 bases from V and 6 bases from J, with 11 bases in between. Germline V CDR1 and CDR2: SNHLY, FYNNEI. This CDR3 has 13 amino acids. CDR3: CASRRGLDEKLFF. Written as DNA, the CDR3 is TGTGCCAGCAGAAGGGGATTAGATGAAAAACTGTTTTTT.

The chain recombines TRBV30 with TRBJ2-3, with 7 bases aligning to TRBD2. CDR3 length: 16 amino acids. Germline V gene lookup returns CDR1 GTSNPN and CDR2 SVGIG (reference sequence). Unmatched junction bases numbered 13, after V lost 4 bases and J lost 3 bases. Here the CDR3 reads CAWNPGLSDGTDTQYF. The CDR3 DNA reads as TGTGCCTGGAACCCGGGACTAAGCGATGGGACAGATACGCAGTATTTT.

This chain joins TRBV11-2 and TRBJ1-2; D might be TRBD1 (5 bases). The CDR3 is 14 residues long. Per the germline V gene, CDR1 is SGHAT and CDR2 is FQNNGV. V shed 5 bases and J shed 5 bases, with 15 bases lying between them. Here the CDR3 DNA reads TGTGCCAGCAGCCCCATCTCGACAGAATATGGCTACACCTTC. Its protein is CASSPISTEYGYTF.

The chain couples TRBV2 to TRBJ1-1, with TRBD1 identical over 10 bases. V lost 7 bases, J lost 5 bases, and 7 bases stayed unmatched. Germline-derived CDR1 and CDR2 are SNHLY and FYNNEI. The CDR3 runs 14 residues. The CDR3 DNA sequence: TGTGCCAGCAAGAGGGACAGGGGATGGACTGAAGCTTTCTTT. Residues: CASKRDRGWTEAFF.

This chain links TRBV6-1 with TRBJ2-7, with D perhaps assigned TRBD1 or TRBD2 (7 bases each). Trimming shortened V by 4 bases and J by 2 bases, and 18 bases separated the two germline ends. This CDR3 spans 16 amino acids. CDR1 and CDR2 (germline): MNHNS, SASEGT. The CDR3 DNA reads TGTGCCAGCAGTGGAGCGGGGACAGATCTAACCTACGAGCAGTACTTC. The encoded protein is CASSGAGTDLTYEQYF.

This sequence joins TRBV24-1 and TRBJ2-3; TRBD2 agrees at 11 bases. Germline CDR1 and CDR2: KGHDR and SFDVKD. The CDR3 loop spans 18 amino acids. With 5 bases clipped from V and 0 bases from J, the junction kept 9 bases outside the gene matches. CDR3 sequence reads: CATSGVATSGVSTDTQYF. CDR3 coding DNA: TGTGCCACCAGTGGAGTTGCGACTAGCGGGGTAAGCACAGATACGCAGTATTTT.

The chain carries TRBV6-6 and TRBJ2-3; D possibly corresponds to TRBD2 (6 bases). The CDR3 runs 14 residues. Germline CDR1 is MNHNY and CDR2 is SVGAGI (reference sequence). Trimming took 4 bases from V and 6 from J, leaving 14 bases between them. The CDR3 DNA is TGTGCCAGCAGTTTGCGGGGTTTGGGTGATACGCAGTATTTT. Its protein is CASSLRGLGDTQYF.

The gene calls are TRBV6-5 and TRBJ2-1, with a possible D match to TRBD1 (6 bases). Trimming removed 8 bases from V and 3 bases from J, with 11 bases in between. CDR3 length: 13 amino acids. Germline V CDR1 and CDR2: MNHEY, SVGAGI. CDR3 in amino acids: CASAYRDYNEQFF. The CDR3 nucleotides are TGTGCCAGCGCTTACAGGGACTACAATGAGCAGTTCTTC.

The table lists this clone with a few counts. CDR3 nucleotides: TGTGCCAGCAGTCTAGCGGGGGGCCCTCAGGATACGCAGTATTTT. Its protein is CASSLAGGPQDTQYF. The chain couples TRBV6-5 to TRBJ2-3; 11 positions agree with TRBD2. In germline, CDR1 is MNHEY, CDR2 SVGAGI. The CDR3 is 15 residues long. V lost 5 bases, J lost 6 bases, and 7 bases stayed unmatched.

V and J are TRBV6-4 and TRBJ1-4; TRBD1 aligns across 7 bases. The CDR3 is made up of 14 amino acids. CDR1 is MRHNA and CDR2 is SNTAGT in the germline V gene. After removal of 3 bases from V and 3 bases from J, the junction contained 1 base not matched to a gene. In DNA form, the CDR3 reads TGTGCCAGCAGTGAAACAGGGGCTAATGAAAAACTGTTTTTT. Protein: CASSETGANEKLFF.

Only one count was recorded for this clone. J is TRBJ1-6 and V is TRBV7-9, with TRBD1 as a possible D gene (6 bases). CDR3 length: 13 amino acids. The V end lost 9 bases, the J end lost 6 bases, and 12 bases lay between the germline ends. The V gene's germline CDR1 is SEHNR and CDR2 FQNEAQ (reference sequence). CDR3 DNA sequence: TGTGCCAGTACAGGGACAATTAATTCACCCCTCCACTTT. This codes for CASTGTINSPLHF.

Written as DNA, the CDR3 is TGCAGCGTTTTGACAGGGGAGACTGAAGCTTTCTTT. Translating gives CSVLTGETEAFF. The chain couples TRBV29-1 to TRBJ1-1; the match to TRBD1 covers 8 bases. CDR1 and CDR2 from the germline V gene are SQVTM and ANQGSEA. The junction had 4 bases not matched to a gene; V was cut back by 5 bases and J by 5 bases. The CDR3 length is 12 residues.

This chain uses TRBV5-1 with TRBJ1-2, with TRBD1 identical over 7 bases. The CDR3 runs 14 residues. V was clipped by 1 base and J by 7 bases; unmatched bases: 7. Looked up from germline, CDR1 is SGHRS and CDR2 is YFSETQ. This CDR3 is CASSLTQGSGGYTF. DNA for the CDR3: TGCGCCAGCAGCTTGACACAGGGGAGCGGTGGCTACACCTTC.

This clone was recorded only once. CDR3 DNA: TGTGCCATCAGTGACCCCCTAGCCGATACGCAGTATTTT. Its protein is CAISDPLADTQYF. The chain employs TRBV10-3 and TRBJ2-3, with D possibly being TRBD2 (5 bases). Germline V gene sequence: CDR1 ENHRY, CDR2 SYGVKD. V lost 3 bases to trimming and J lost 6 bases, with 10 bases between them. The length of the CDR3 is 13 residues.

The CDR3 sequence: CSVSSRQSVFYEQYF. The CDR3 DNA follows: TGCAGCGTTTCCTCGAGACAGAGTGTATTCTACGAGCAGTACTTC. The gene calls are TRBV29-1 and TRBJ2-7; D may be TRBD1 (5 bases). The CDR3 loop spans 15 amino acids. V was cut by 5 bases and J by 3 bases, with 20 bases left in between. The germline CDR1 and CDR2 sequences are SQVTM and ANQGSEA.

The chain carries TRBV7-8 and TRBJ1-2; a weak D match, TRBD1 (6 bases). Trimming pared 5 bases from V and 1 base from J, leaving 8 bases between. There are 13 residues in the CDR3. Per germline, CDR1 SGHVS and CDR2 FQNEAQ. Here the CDR3 reads CASSQDSNYGYTF. CDR3 nucleotide sequence: TGTGCCAGCAGCCAGGACAGTAACTATGGCTACACCTTC.

The rearrangement uses TRBV9 and TRBJ1-2, with D maybe TRBD1 (6 bases). V was trimmed by 0 bases and J by 4 bases, leaving 16 bases between them. CDR1 is SGDLS, CDR2 YYNGEE, per germline. The CDR3 is 16 amino acids. This chain's CDR3 is CASSVGEGQSAYGYTF. CDR3 in DNA: TGTGCCAGCAGCGTAGGAGAAGGACAGAGCGCCTATGGCTACACCTTC.

This rearrangement joins TRBV6-5 to TRBJ2-1, with 8 bases aligning to TRBD2. CDR3 size: 15 residues. V gave up 6 bases and J gave up 8 bases; unmatched junction bases: 12. The germline CDR1 and CDR2 sequences are MNHEY and SVGAGI. The CDR3, as DNA: TGTGCCAGCAGGCCTTTAGCGGGGTCCTGGGATGAGCAGTTCTTC. Encoded protein: CASRPLAGSWDEQFF.

This clone was seen more than once but under ten times. The chain couples TRBV6-2 or TRBV6-3 to TRBJ2-1, with 8 bases identical to TRBD2. After removal of 4 bases from V and 2 bases from J, the junction contained 10 bases not matched to a gene. The germline CDR1 and CDR2 sequences are MNHEY and SVGEGT. The CDR3 has 17 amino acids. The CDR3 loop reads CASSLRPGGLTYNEQFF. The CDR3, as DNA: TGTGCCAGCAGTTTAAGACCGGGGGGGTTAACCTACAATGAGCAGTTCTTC.

The chain recombines TRBV5-4 with TRBJ2-3; 8 bases match TRBD2. Germline values: CDR1 SGHNT, CDR2 YYREEE (reference sequence). Trimming at V came to 4 bases and at J to 4 bases, leaving 14 bases not matched to a gene. This CDR3 contains 17 residues. The CDR3 sequence: CASSDYSGGGSADTQYF. In nucleotides, the CDR3 is TGTGCCAGCAGCGACTACTCTGGCGGGGGGTCTGCAGATACGCAGTATTTT.

The V gene is TRBV27, the J gene TRBJ2-1; 11 bases are shared with TRBD2. The germline gives CDR1 MNHEY, CDR2 SMNVEV (reference sequence). CDR3 size: 16 residues. Germline trimming cut 4 bases from V and 4 bases from J; bases unmatched to any gene: 6. The CDR3 is CASSSRLAGPYNEQFF. The CDR3, as DNA: TGTGCCAGCAGTTCTAGACTAGCGGGGCCATACAATGAGCAGTTCTTC.

This sequence joins TRBV6-4 and TRBJ1-1, with 7 bases matching TRBD1. Germline V gene sequence: CDR1 MRHNA, CDR2 SNTAGT. CDR3 length: 14 amino acids. V dropped 8 bases and J dropped 3; count of bases not matched to a gene: 9. Written as DNA, the CDR3 is TGTGCCAGCCCCATGGCAGGGGGACACACTGAAGCTTTCTTT. Translated, it gives CASPMAGGHTEAFF.

The V gene is TRBV5-1, the J gene TRBJ2-7, with 7 nucleotides matching TRBD1. The CDR3 covers 15 residues. V shed 0 bases and J 2 bases; nucleotides not matched to a gene: 5. CDR1 is SGHRS and CDR2 is YFSETQ in the germline V gene. DNA of the CDR3: TGCGCCAGCAGCTTGGGTGGGACAGCGCCCTACGAGCAGTACTTC. It translates to CASSLGGTAPYEQYF.